Below, one T cell receptor beta chain is given with its context. Its specificity is unknown. Those with chemo-refractory metastatic non-small-cell lung cancer were treated with focal radiation combined with CTLA-4 blockade using ipilimumab. The source of the sample is a study of radiotherapy plus CTLA-4 blockade in lung cancer. About the study: Objective responses occurred in around 18% of patients; approximately 33% had disease control. General observations from the study: Reports state that early shifts in blood T cell clones, with interferon-beta, best predicted response. After treatment with radiotherapy plus ipilimumab, TCR clones that came from the tumor expanded in blood.

From germline, CDR1 is SGHDT and CDR2 YYEEEE. The CDR3 has 15 amino acids. V lost 4 bases to trimming and J lost 1 base, with 15 bases between them. Profiling relied on immunoSEQ multiplex PCR, and the TCRdb table lists in-frame clones only, not all of them. The table records about 68,000 clones, about 80% of them present only once. This chain joins TRBV5-6 and TRBJ2-7; perhaps TRBD2 as D (6 bases). The clonotype comes from a human donor with non-small cell lung cancer who had a complete response to radiotherapy plus ipilimumab. The sample in question was peripheral blood, obtained from a patient treated with radiotherapy plus ipilimumab. CDR3 coding DNA: TGTGCCAGCAGCCTCAGTGAAAGCGGGTCCTACGAGCAGTACGTC. As protein: CASSLSESGSYEQYV.